The rows below give T cell receptor beta chains drawn from one sample of a study of breast tumors, draining lymph nodes, adjacent tissues. Each CDR3 protein is one row after TCRdb ran MiXCR on the multiplex PCR reads. The table includes 47,000 or so distinct CDR3 sequences, roughly 23% detected once. The sample comprised breast tumor tissue. These receptors all come from a female donor with breast cancer. Some clones in this sample may be carry-over from other donors' samples. Both conserved end residues are part of each CDR3. The D gene is left open where the match is weak. Clone size appears in some rows only: once, few, many, or a class for an expanded clone.

many	TRBJ1-5	TRBV4-1	.	CASSPRAGVDQPQHF	TGCGCCAGCAGCCCCCGGGCAGGGGTAGATCAGCCCCAGCATTTT
.	TRBJ2-1	TRBV15	TRBD2	CATSRGLAGLSYNEQFF	TGTGCCACCAGCAGAGGACTAGCGGGTCTATCCTACAATGAGCAGTTCTTC
many	TRBJ2-7	TRBV7-9	TRBD2	CASSSPTSGSLNEQYF	TGTGCCAGCAGCTCACCGACTAGCGGGAGTCTCAACGAGCAGTACTTC
many	TRBJ2-7	TRBV15	TRBD1	CATSRGQEYGYEQYF	TGTGCCACCAGCAGGGGACAGGAGTACGGTTACGAGCAGTACTTC
many	TRBJ1-4	TRBV27	TRBD1	CASSLQTPGQGTEKLFF	TGTGCCAGCAGTTTACAAACACCGGGACAGGGGACTGAAAAACTGTTTTTT
many	TRBJ2-1	TRBV20-1	.	CSARETGTTILNEQFF	TGCAGTGCTAGAGAGACCGGGACGACAATTTTAAATGAGCAGTTCTTC
.	TRBJ2-7	TRBV7-8	.	CASTIRAVDREQYF	TGTGCCAGCACAATCCGGGCCGTCGACCGTGAGCAGTACTTC
many	TRBJ1-2	TRBV24-1	TRBD1	CAISDPTGNYGYTF	TGTGCCATCAGTGATCCGACAGGGAATTATGGCTACACCTTC
many	TRBJ1-3	TRBV19	.	CASTPVQAGNTIYF	TGTGCCAGTACTCCGGTTCAGGCTGGAAACACCATATATTTT
many	TRBJ1-5	TRBV28	.	CASNRALSQPQHF	TGTGCCAGCAACCGGGCCCTAAGTCAGCCCCAGCATTTT
many	TRBJ2-2	TRBV20-1	.	CSARDSGRNTGELFF	TGCAGTGCTAGAGATTCAGGAAGAAACACCGGGGAGCTGTTTTTT
many	TRBJ1-2	TRBV10-2	.	CASKKDRNYGYTF	TGCGCCAGCAAAAAAGACAGGAACTATGGCTACACCTTC
many	TRBJ1-6	TRBV19	.	CASSIEGGAGVGNSPLHF	TGTGCCAGTAGTATAGAGGGTGGGGCAGGGGTTGGTAATTCACCCCTCCACTTT
medium-sized	TRBJ1-2	TRBV29-1	.	CSVRTQTDYGYTF	TGCAGCGTTAGAACACAAACTGACTATGGCTACACCTTC
many	TRBJ2-7	TRBV14	.	CASSPGIAYEQYF	TGTGCCAGCAGCCCGGGCATCGCCTACGAGCAGTACTTC
few	TRBJ2-1	TRBV20-1	TRBD2	CSARSSGLGYNEQFF	TGCAGTGCTAGATCCTCGGGACTAGGCTACAATGAGCAGTTCTTC
.	TRBJ1-5	TRBV20-1	.	CSASPPGIIQPQHF	TGCAGTGCTAGCCCCCCCGGGATAATTCAGCCCCAGCATTTT
many	TRBJ2-2	TRBV10-1	TRBD1	CAGTGGTGELFF	TGCGCCGGGACAGGGGGCACCGGGGAGCTGTTTTTT
.	TRBJ2-5	TRBV12-3/TRBV12-4	.	CASSPTAETQYF	TGTGCCAGCAGTCCCACTGCCGAGACCCAGTACTTC
many	TRBJ1-2	TRBV5-6	TRBD1	CASSVGQGHYGYTF	TGTGCCAGCAGCGTGGGACAGGGTCACTATGGCTACACCTTC
many	TRBJ1-1	TRBV9	.	CASSVDPLPSSEAFF	TGTGCCAGCAGCGTAGATCCCCTCCCCAGCTCTGAAGCTTTCTTT
many	TRBJ1-2	TRBV19	.	CATWNRVIGGYTF	TGTGCCACATGGAACAGGGTTATCGGCGGCTACACCTTC
many	TRBJ2-1	TRBV6-5	TRBD2	CASSYQTSEAGRYYNEQFF	TGTGCCAGCAGTTATCAGACTAGCGAAGCGGGACGATACTACAATGAGCAGTTCTTC
many	TRBJ1-2	TRBV27	TRBD1	CASSIDRGHGYTF	TGTGCCAGCAGCATTGACAGGGGGCATGGCTACACCTTC
many	TRBJ2-2	TRBV5-1	.	CASSSNRESRTGELFF	TGCGCCAGCAGCTCAAACAGGGAGTCCCGCACCGGGGAGCTGTTTTTT
many	TRBJ2-3	TRBV7-3	.	CASSSLQGDTQYF	TGTGCCAGCAGCTCCCTTCAGGGTGATACGCAGTATTTT
many	TRBJ2-4	TRBV7-9	TRBD1	CASSLVAGGSGDIQYF	TGTGCCAGCAGCTTAGTTGCAGGGGGCAGTGGGGACATTCAGTACTTC
few	TRBJ1-2	TRBV10-1	.	CACGGGLHHYGYTF	TGCGCCTGCGGGGGGGGACTTCACCACTATGGCTACACCTTC
many	TRBJ1-6	TRBV30	.	CAWSEGGNSPLHF	TGTGCCTGGAGTGAAGGGGGTAATTCACCCCTCCACTTT
many	TRBJ2-2	TRBV18	TRBD1	CASSPQGQANTGELFF	TGTGCCAGCTCACCTCAGGGACAGGCGAACACCGGGGAGCTGTTTTTT
many	TRBJ1-6	TRBV27	.	CASSLRADNSPLHF	TGTGCCAGCAGTTTAAGGGCCGATAATTCACCCCTCCACTTT
many	TRBJ2-7	TRBV24-1	.	CATSALKGVNEQYF	TGTGCCACCAGTGCTTTGAAGGGGGTAAACGAGCAGTACTTC
many	TRBJ2-6	TRBV28	.	CASKGQSSGANVLTF	TGTGCCAGCAAAGGACAGAGCTCTGGGGCCAACGTCCTGACTTTC
many	TRBJ1-2	TRBV27	.	CASSPMDSSNYGYTF	TGTGCCAGCAGTCCAATGGACAGTTCTAACTATGGCTACACCTTC
.	TRBJ1-5	TRBV19	.	CASSAVRRHQPQRF	TGTGCCAGTAGTGCTGTCAGGCGCCATCAGCCCCAGCGTTTT
.	TRBJ2-3	TRBV7-9	.	CASSVYSGPGDTQYF	TGTGCCAGCAGCGTTTATAGCGGCCCGGGAGATACGCAGTATTTT
many	TRBJ1-5	TRBV15	.	CATSRDYGTNQPQHF	TGTGCCACCAGCAGAGATTACGGGACGAATCAGCCCCAGCATTTT
.	TRBJ1-2	TRBV4-2	TRBD1	CANSRTGVAYGYTF	TGTGCCAACAGCCGGACAGGGGTCGCATATGGCTACACCTTC
many	TRBJ2-2	TRBV5-1	.	CASSQDTNTGELFF	TGCGCCAGCAGCCAGGACACGAACACCGGGGAGCTGTTTTTT
.	TRBJ2-2	TRBV6-4	TRBD2	CASSASGSTGELFF	TGTGCCAGCAGTGCTAGCGGGAGCACCGGGGAGCTGTTTTTT
many	TRBJ2-7	TRBV11-1	.	CASSFGGWASYEQYF	TGTGCCAGCAGCTTCGGCGGTTGGGCATCCTACGAGCAGTACTTC
once	TRBJ2-7	TRBV11-2	TRBD1	CASSLAPGGTGGYEQYF	TGTGCCAGCAGCTTAGCCCCGGGCGGGACAGGGGGCTACGAGCAGTACTTC
many	TRBJ1-2	TRBV12-3/TRBV12-4	TRBD1	CASSPTGTGVSYGYTF	TGTGCCAGCAGTCCAACCGGGACAGGGGTATCATATGGCTACACCTTC
many	TRBJ2-7	TRBV7-6	.	CASSLGGGSSYEQYF	TGTGCCAGCAGCCTAGGGGGCGGGAGCTCCTACGAGCAGTACTTC
many	TRBJ1-2	TRBV5-1	.	CASSLRGPDGYTF	TGCGCCAGCAGCTTGCGGGGTCCGGATGGCTACACCTTC
few	TRBJ2-6	TRBV5-1	.	CASHSGANSGANVLTF	TGCGCCAGCCATTCCGGAGCAAACTCTGGGGCCAACGTCCTGACTTTC
many	TRBJ1-3	TRBV14	.	CASSQARRDPGNTIYF	TGTGCCAGCAGCCAAGCTCGTAGGGACCCTGGAAACACCATATATTTT
many	TRBJ2-3	TRBV2	TRBD1	CASSEQGASTDTQYF	TGTGCCAGCAGTGAACAGGGGGCTAGCACAGATACGCAGTATTTT
.	TRBJ2-7	TRBV11-2	.	CASSLSDSGFYLCAWSQRYEQYF	.